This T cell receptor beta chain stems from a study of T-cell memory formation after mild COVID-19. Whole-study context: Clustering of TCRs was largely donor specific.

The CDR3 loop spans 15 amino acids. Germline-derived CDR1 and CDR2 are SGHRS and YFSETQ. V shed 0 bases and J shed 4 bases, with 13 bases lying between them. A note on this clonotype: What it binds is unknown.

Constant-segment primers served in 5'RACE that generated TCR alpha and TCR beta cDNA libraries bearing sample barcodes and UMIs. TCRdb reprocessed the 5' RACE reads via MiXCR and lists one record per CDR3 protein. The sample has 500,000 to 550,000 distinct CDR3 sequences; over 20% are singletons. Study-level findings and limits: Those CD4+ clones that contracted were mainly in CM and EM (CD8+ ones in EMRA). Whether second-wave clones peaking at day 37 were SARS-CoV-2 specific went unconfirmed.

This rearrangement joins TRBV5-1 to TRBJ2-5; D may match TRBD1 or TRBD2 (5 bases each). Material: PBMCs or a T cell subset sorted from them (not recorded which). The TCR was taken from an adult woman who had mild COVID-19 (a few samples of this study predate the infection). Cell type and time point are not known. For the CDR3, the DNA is TGCGCCAGCAGCTTGGTGGTAGGGACCAGAGAGACCCAGTACTTC. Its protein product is CASSLVVGTRETQYF. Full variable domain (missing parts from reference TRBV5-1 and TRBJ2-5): KAGVTQTPRYLIKTRGQQVTLSCSPISGHRSVSWYQQTPGQGLQFLFEYFSETQRNKGNFPGRFSGRQFSNSRSEMNVSTLELGDSALYLCASSLVVGTRETQYFGPGTRLLVL.